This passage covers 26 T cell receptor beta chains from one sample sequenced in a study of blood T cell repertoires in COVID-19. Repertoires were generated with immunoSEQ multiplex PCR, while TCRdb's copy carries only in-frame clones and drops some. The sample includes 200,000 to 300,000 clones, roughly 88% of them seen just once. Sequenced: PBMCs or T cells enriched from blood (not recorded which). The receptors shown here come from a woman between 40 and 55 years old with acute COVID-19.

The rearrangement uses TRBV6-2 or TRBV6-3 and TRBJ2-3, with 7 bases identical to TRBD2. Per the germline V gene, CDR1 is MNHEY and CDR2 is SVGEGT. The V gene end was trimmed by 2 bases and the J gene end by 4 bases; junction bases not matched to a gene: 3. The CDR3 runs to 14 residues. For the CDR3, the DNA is TGTGCCAGCAGTTACGGGGGGGGAGCAGATACGCAGTATTTT. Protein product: CASSYGGGADTQYF.

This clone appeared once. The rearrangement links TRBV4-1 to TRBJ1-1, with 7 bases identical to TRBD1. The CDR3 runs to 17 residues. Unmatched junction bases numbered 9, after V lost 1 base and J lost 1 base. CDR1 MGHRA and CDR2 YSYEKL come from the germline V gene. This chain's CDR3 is CASSQGPRGLWNTEAFF. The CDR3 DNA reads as TGCGCCAGCAGCCAAGGTCCGAGGGGGCTGTGGAACACTGAAGCTTTCTTT.

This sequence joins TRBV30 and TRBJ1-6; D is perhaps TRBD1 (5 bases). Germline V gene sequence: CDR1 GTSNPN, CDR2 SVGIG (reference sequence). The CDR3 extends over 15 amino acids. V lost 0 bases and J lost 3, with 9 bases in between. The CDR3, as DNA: TGTGCCTGGAGTGTGGGGCAGAACTATAATTCACCCCTCCACTTT. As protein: CAWSVGQNYNSPLHF.

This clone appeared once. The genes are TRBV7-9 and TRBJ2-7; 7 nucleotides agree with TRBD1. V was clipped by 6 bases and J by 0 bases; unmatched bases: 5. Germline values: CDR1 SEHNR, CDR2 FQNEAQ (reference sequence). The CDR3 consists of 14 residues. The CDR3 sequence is CASRSGTDSYEQYF. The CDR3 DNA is TGTGCCAGCAGATCCGGGACAGACTCCTACGAGCAGTACTTC.

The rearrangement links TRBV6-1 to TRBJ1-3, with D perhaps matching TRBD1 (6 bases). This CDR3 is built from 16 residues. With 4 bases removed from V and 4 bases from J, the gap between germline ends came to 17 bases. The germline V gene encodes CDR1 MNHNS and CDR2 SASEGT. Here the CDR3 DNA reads TGTGCCAGCAGTGCTCCCTCGGGGGGGGGCGGAAACACCATATATTTT. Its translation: CASSAPSGGGGNTIYF.

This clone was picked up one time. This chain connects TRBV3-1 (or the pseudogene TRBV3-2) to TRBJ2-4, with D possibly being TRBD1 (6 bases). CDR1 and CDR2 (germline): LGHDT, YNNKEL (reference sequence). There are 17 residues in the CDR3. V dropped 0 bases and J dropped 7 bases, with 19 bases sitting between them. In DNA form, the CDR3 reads TGTGCCAGCAGCCAAGAAGGGCAGGGGAGCATGGGGAACATTCAGTACTTC. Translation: CASSQEGQGSMGNIQYF.

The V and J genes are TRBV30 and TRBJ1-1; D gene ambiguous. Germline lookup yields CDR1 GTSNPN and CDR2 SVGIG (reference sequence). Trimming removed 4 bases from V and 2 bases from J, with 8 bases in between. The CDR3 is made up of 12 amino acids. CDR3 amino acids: CAWTSSNTEAFF. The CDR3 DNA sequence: TGTGCCTGGACTAGCAGTAACACTGAAGCTTTCTTT.

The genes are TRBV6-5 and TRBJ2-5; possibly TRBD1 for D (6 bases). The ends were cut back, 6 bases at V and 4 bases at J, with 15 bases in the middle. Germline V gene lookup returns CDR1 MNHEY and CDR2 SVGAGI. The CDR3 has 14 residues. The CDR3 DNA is TGTGCCAGCAGAGCGCCTGGGGGCGGAGAGACCCAGTACTTC. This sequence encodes CASRAPGGGETQYF.

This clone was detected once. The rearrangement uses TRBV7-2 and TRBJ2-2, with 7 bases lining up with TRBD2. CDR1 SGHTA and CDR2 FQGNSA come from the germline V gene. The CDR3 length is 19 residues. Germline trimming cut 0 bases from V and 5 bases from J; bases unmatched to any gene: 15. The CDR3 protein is CASSLAPSGRADRTGELFF. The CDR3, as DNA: TGTGCCAGCAGCTTAGCTCCTTCTGGGAGGGCCGATAGGACCGGGGAGCTGTTTTTT.

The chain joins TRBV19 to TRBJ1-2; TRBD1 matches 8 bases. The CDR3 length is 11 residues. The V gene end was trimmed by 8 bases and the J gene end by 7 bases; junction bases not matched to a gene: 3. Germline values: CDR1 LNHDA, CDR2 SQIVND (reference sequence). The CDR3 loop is CASDTGGGYTF. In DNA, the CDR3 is TGTGCCAGTGATACAGGGGGTGGCTACACCTTC.

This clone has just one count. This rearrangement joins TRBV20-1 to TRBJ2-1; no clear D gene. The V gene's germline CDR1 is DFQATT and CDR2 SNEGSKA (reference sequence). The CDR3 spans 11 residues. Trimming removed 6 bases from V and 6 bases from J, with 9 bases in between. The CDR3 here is CSARSINEQFF. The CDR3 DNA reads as TGCAGTGCCCGGTCTATCAATGAGCAGTTCTTC.

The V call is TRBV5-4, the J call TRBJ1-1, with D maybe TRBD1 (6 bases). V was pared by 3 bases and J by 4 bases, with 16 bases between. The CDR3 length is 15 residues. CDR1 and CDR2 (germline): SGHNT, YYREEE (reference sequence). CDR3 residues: CASSYPRGAGTEAFF. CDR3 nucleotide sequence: TGTGCCAGCAGCTACCCCAGGGGCGCCGGCACTGAAGCTTTCTTT. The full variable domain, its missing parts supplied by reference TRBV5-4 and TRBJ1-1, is ETGVTQSPTHLIKTRGQQVTLRCSSQSGHNTVSWYQQALGQGPQFIFQYYREEENGRGNFPPRFSGLQFPNYSSELNVNALELDDSALYLCASSYPRGAGTEAFFGQGTRLTVV.

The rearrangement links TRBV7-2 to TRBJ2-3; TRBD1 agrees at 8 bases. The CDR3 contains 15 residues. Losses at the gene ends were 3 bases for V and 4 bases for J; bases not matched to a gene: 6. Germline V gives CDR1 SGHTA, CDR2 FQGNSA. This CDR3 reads CASSFDRGWADTQYF. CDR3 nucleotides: TGTGCCAGCAGCTTCGACAGGGGATGGGCAGATACGCAGTATTTT. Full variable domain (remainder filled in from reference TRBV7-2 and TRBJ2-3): GAGVSQSPSNKVTEKGKDVELRCDPISGHTALYWYRQSLGQGLEFLIYFQGNSAPDKSGLPSDRFSAERTGGSVSTLTIQRTQQEDSAVYLCASSFDRGWADTQYFGPGTRLTVL.

CDR3 sequence: CASTRGDTGNTIYF. The CDR3 DNA sequence: TGTGCCAGCACCCGAGGAGATACGGGAAACACCATATATTTT. The chain carries TRBV2 and TRBJ1-3, with D uncertain. The CDR3 consists of 14 residues. Trimming removed 7 bases from V and 4 bases from J, with 14 bases in between. The V gene's germline CDR1 is SNHLY and CDR2 FYNNEI.

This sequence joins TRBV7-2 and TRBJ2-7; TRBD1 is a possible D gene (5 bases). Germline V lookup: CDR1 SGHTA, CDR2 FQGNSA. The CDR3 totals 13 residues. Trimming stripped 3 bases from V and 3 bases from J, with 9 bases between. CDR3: CASSFTGYYEQYF. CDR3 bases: TGTGCCAGCAGCTTCACAGGTTACTACGAGCAGTACTTC.

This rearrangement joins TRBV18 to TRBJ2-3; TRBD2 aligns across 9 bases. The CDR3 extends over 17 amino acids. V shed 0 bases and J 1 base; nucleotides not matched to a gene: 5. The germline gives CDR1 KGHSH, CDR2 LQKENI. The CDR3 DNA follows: TGTGCCAGCTCACCACCAGCGGGGGGTCCCGGCACAGATACGCAGTATTTT. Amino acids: CASSPPAGGPGTDTQYF. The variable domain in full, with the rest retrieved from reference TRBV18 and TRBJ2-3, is NAGVMQNPRHLVRRRGQEARLRCSPMKGHSHVYWYRQLPEEGLKFMVYLQKENIIDESGMPKERFSAEFPKEGPSILRIQQVVRGDSAAYFCASSPPAGGPGTDTQYFGPGTRLTVL.

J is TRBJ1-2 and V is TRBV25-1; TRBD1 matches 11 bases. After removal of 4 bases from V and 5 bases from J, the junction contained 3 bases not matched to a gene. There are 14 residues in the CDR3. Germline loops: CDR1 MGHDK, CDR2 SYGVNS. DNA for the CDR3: TGTGCCAGCAGTGGGGACAGGGGGTCATATGGCTACACCTTC. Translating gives CASSGDRGSYGYTF.

CDR3 region: CASRHSSGNTIYF. The CDR3 nucleotides are TGCGCCAGCAGGCATAGCTCTGGAAACACCATATATTTT. The rearrangement uses TRBV4-1 and TRBJ1-3; D gene unclear. This CDR3 is 13 amino acids long. CDR1 and CDR2 (germline): MGHRA, YSYEKL. The germline V and J ends were trimmed by 6 bases and 0 bases, with 6 bases remaining between them.

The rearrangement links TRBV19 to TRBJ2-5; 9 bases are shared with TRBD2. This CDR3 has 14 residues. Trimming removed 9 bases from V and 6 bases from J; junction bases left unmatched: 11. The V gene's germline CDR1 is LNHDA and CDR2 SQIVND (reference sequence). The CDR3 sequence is CASRSSGGGKTQYF. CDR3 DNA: TGTGCCAGCCGCAGTAGCGGGGGAGGGAAGACCCAGTACTTC.

CDR3 sequence reads: CASSQDGTGSGYTF. For the CDR3, the DNA is TGTGCCAGCAGCCAAGATGGGACAGGGAGTGGCTACACCTTC. The J gene is TRBJ1-2, the V gene TRBV4-2, with 9 bases that match TRBD1. The germline gives CDR1 LGHNA, CDR2 YNFKEQ. The ends lost 0 bases at V and 7 bases at J; junction bases unmatched: 3. The CDR3 length is 14 residues.

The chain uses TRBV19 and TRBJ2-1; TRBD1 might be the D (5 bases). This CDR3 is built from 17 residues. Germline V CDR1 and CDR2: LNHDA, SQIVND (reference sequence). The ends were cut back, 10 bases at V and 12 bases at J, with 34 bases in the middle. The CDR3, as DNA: TGTGCCACCCGGACAAGGGCTCCTCAACGAAATAAATTGGGGCAGTTCTTC. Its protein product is CATRTRAPQRNKLGQFF.

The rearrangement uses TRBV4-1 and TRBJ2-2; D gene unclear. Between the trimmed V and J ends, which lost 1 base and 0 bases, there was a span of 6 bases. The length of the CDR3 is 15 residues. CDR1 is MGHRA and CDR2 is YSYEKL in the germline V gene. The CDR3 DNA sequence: TGCGCCAGCAGCCAAGGAGAAACGAACACCGGGGAGCTGTTTTTT. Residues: CASSQGETNTGELFF.

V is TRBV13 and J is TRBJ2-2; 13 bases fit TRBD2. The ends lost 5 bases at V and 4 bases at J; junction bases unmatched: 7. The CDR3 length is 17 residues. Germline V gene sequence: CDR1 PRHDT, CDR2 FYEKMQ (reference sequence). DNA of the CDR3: TGTGCCAGCAGCCGTGGGGGACTAGCGGGGTTCACCGGGGAGCTGTTTTTT. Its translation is CASSRGGLAGFTGELFF.

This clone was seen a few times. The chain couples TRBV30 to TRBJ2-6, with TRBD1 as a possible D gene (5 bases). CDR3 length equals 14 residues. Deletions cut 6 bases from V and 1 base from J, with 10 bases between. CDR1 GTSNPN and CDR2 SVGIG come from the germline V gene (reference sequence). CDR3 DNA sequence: TGTGCCTGCCCAGGGTTTTCTGGGGCCAACGTCCTGACTTTC. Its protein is CACPGFSGANVLTF.

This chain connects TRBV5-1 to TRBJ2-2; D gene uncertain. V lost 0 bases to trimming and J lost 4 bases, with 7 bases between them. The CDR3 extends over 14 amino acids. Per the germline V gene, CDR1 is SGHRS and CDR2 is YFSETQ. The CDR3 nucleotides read TGCGCCAGCAGCTTGGGAGCTGGCACCGGGGAGCTGTTTTTT. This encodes CASSLGAGTGELFF.

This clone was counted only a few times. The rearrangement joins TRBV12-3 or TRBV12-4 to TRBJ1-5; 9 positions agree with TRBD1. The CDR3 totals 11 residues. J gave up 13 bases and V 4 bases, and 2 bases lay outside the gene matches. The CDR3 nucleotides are TGTGCCAGCAGTTCGGGACAGGGTCAGCATTTT. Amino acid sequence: CASSSGQGQHF.